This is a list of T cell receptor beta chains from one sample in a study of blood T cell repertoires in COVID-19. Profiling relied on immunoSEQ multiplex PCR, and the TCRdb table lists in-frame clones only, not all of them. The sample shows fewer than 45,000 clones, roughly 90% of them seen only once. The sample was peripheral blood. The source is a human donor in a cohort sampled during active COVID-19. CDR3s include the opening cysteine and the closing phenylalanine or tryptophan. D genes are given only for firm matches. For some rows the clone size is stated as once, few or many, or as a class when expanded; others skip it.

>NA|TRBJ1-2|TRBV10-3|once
CAISEGQGRGYTF
TGTGCCATCAGTGAGGGCCAGGGGCGGGGCTACACCTTC
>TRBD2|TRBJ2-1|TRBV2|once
CASSRLAGHNNEQFF
TGTGCCAGCAGCCGACTAGCGGGACACAATAATGAGCAGTTCTTC
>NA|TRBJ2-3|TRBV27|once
CASRRGGNTDTQYF
TGTGCCAGCCGTCGAGGAGGGAACACAGATACGCAGTATTTT
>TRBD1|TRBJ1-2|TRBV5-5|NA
CASSYRQGANYGYTF
TGTGCCAGCAGCTACCGTCAGGGGGCGAACTATGGCTACACCTTC
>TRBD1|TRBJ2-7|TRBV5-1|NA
CASSRGQGAYEQYF
TGCGCCAGCAGCAGGGGACAGGGGGCCTACGAGCAGTACTTC
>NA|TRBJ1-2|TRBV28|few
CASQGQPNYGYTF
TGTGCCAGCCAAGGACAGCCCAACTATGGCTACACCTTC
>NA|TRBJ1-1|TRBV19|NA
CASSPWEGYLTEAFF
TGTGCCAGTAGTCCCTGGGAGGGTTATCTAACTGAAGCTTTCTTT
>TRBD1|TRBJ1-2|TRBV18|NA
CASSPLDRDYGYTF
TGTGCCAGCTCACCACTGGACAGGGACTATGGCTACACCTTC
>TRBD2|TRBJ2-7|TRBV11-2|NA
CASSLEIGIAGASYEQYF
TGTGCCAGCAGCTTAGAAATCGGGATAGCGGGGGCTTCCTACGAGCAGTACTTC
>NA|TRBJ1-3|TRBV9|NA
CASSVGAGDSGNTIYF
TGTGCCAGCAGCGTAGGGGCAGGCGACTCTGGAAACACCATATATTTT
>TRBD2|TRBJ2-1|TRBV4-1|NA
CASSWFQSIAGEFF
TGCGCCAGCAGCTGGTTTCAGAGCATAGCGGGGGAGTTCTTC
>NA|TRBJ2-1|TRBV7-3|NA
CASSYHYDPAYNEQFF
TGTGCCAGCAGTTACCACTACGATCCTGCCTACAATGAGCAGTTCTTC
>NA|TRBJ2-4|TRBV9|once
CASSVGQGLAKNIQYF
TGTGCCAGCAGCGTAGGGCAGGGTTTAGCCAAAAACATTCAGTACTTC
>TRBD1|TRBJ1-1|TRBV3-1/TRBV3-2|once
CASSPSGTGEWIGMNTEAFF
TGTGCCAGCAGCCCATCCGGGACAGGGGAATGGATTGGGATGAACACTGAAGCTTTCTTT
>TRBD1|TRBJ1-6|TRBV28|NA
CASSMGQGGGSPLHF
TGTGCCAGCAGTATGGGACAGGGGGGGGGATCACCCCTCCACTTT
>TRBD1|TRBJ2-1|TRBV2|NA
CASWTGYNEQFF
TGTGCCAGCTGGACAGGATACAATGAGCAGTTCTTC
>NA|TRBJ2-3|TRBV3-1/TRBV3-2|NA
CASSQGGLVRYF
TGTGCCAGCAGCCAAGGGGGGCTAGTCAGGTATTTT
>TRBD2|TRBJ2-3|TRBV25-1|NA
CATQDSGSTDTQYF
TGTGCCACGCAAGATAGCGGGAGCACAGATACGCAGTATTTT
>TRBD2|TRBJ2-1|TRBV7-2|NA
CASSLRTSAGSSHEQFF
TGTGCCAGCAGCCTCAGGACTAGCGCCGGTTCGTCGCATGAGCAGTTCTTC
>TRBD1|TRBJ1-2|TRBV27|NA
CASSPDLGGGYGYTF
TGTGCCAGCAGTCCCGATCTAGGGGGCGGCTATGGCTACACCTTC
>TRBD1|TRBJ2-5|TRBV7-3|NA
CASSPGQGVRTQYF
TGTGCCAGCAGCCCTGGACAGGGGGTTAGGACCCAGTACTTC
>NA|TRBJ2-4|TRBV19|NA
CASSIVGGGNIQYF
TGTGCCAGTAGTATCGTTGGAGGCGGAAACATTCAGTACTTC